This T cell receptor beta chain was retrieved from a study of blood T cell repertoires in COVID-19. How the authors handled the data: Amplifying reference gene primers gave estimates of nucleated cell counts. TCRdb's copy holds only in-frame clones and misses some; the assay was immunoSEQ multiplex PCR. V and J calls and clone size are given by that table; D and trimming were obtained from the DNA. The repertoire holds some 89,000 clones, with around 87% as singletons. V was cut by 7 bases and J by 0 bases, with 12 bases left in between. Germline lookup yields CDR1 LNHDA and CDR2 SQIVND (reference sequence). This CDR3 has 14 amino acids.

The TCR sequence derives from a human donor in a cohort sampled during active COVID-19. The chain has TRBV19 and TRBJ1-2; D unclear. The sequenced sample was peripheral blood. CDR3 nucleotides: TGTGCCAGTACAAGCGTCAGCACTAACTATGGCTACACCTTC. Its protein is CASTSVSTNYGYTF.